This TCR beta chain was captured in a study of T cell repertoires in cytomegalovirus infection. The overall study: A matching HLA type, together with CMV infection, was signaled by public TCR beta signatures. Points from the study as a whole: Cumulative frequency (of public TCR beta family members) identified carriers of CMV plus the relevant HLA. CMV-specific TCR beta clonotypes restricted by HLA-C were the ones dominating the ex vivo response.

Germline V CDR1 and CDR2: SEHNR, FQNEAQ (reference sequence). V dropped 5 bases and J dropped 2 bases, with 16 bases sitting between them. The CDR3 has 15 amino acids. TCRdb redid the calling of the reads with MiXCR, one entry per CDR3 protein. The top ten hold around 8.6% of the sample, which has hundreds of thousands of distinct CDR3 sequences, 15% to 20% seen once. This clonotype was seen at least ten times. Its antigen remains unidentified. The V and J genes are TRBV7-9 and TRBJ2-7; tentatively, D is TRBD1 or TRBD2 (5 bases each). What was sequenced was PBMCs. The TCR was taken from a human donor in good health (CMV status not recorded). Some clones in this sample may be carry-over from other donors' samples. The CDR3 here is CASSLTRGTPYEQYF. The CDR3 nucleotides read TGTGCCAGCAGCCTTACCAGAGGGACCCCCTACGAGCAGTACTTC.